The next 5 T cell receptor beta chains were all read from a single sample in a study of cytomegalovirus exposure and HLA in healthy donors. It was with 60 Vbeta and 13 Jbeta primers that the PCR ran. Clones were sequenced by immunoSEQ multiplex PCR, and TCRdb holds only the in-frame ones, with some missing. The sample totals about 88,000 clones. Sequencing was performed on PBMCs. These receptors all come from a girl aged 5 to 17 in good health and CMV-seropositive.

V is TRBV29-1 and J is TRBJ1-2; D gene uncertain. With 2 bases removed from V and 5 bases from J, the gap between germline ends came to 9 bases. Looked up from germline, CDR1 is SQVTM and CDR2 is ANQGSEA. The CDR3 extends over 12 amino acids. This CDR3 reads CSVELSGYGYTF. In DNA, the CDR3 is TGCAGCGTTGAATTGAGCGGGTATGGCTACACCTTC.

The genes are TRBV9 and TRBJ2-3; 13 bases line up with TRBD2. V lost 3 bases to trimming and J lost 7 bases; unmatched junction nucleotides: 5. This CDR3 has 15 amino acids. Germline V gives CDR1 SGDLS, CDR2 YYNGEE. For the CDR3, the DNA is TGTGCCAGCAGCGAAGGACTAGCGGGGGAATATACGCAGTATTTT. This codes for CASSEGLAGEYTQYF.

The chain employs TRBV5-1 and TRBJ2-7; perhaps TRBD1 as D (5 bases). The germline V gene has CDR1 SGHRS and CDR2 YFSETQ. The germline V and J ends were trimmed by 0 bases and 5 bases, with 15 bases remaining between them. The CDR3 runs to 15 residues. CDR3 loop: CASSLGRIGVDEQYV. The DNA for the CDR3 is TGCGCCAGCAGCTTGGGCAGGATAGGGGTGGACGAGCAGTACGTC.

The rearrangement links TRBV7-2 to TRBJ2-5, with D perhaps matching TRBD1 (6 bases). The CDR3 loop spans 12 amino acids. V shed 5 bases and J shed 4 bases, with 8 bases lying between them. Per germline, CDR1 SGHTA and CDR2 FQGNSA. CDR3 amino acids: CASSRGGETQYF. The DNA of the CDR3 is TGTGCCAGCAGCAGAGGGGGAGAGACCCAGTACTTC. Variable domain in full (rest from reference TRBV7-2 and TRBJ2-5): GAGVSQSPSNKVTEKGKDVELRCDPISGHTALYWYRQSLGQGLEFLIYFQGNSAPDKSGLPSDRFSAERTGGSVSTLTIQRTQQEDSAVYLCASSRGGETQYFGPGTRLLVL.

The rearrangement joins TRBV7-7 to TRBJ2-5; TRBD1 matches 7 bases. V lost 5 bases, J lost 5 bases, and 5 bases stayed unmatched. Germline V gene data show CDR1 as SSHAT and CDR2 as FNYEAQ (reference sequence). The CDR3 extends over 13 amino acids. In DNA, the CDR3 is TGTGCCAGCAGCCAGGGGGTCTTGGAGACCCAGTACTTC. Translating it yields CASSQGVLETQYF.